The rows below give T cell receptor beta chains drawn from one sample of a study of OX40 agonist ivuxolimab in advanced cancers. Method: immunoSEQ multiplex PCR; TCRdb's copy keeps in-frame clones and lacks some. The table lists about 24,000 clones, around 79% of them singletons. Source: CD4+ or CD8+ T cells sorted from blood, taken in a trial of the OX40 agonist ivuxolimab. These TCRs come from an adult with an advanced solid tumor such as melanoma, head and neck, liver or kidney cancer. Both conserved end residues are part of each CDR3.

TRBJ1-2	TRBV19	CASSIRGAVYGYTF
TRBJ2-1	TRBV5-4	CASSDPSGGGFGEQFF
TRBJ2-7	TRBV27	CASVPSGGNVYF
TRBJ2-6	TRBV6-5	CASSLGGDSGANVLTF
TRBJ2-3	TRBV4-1	CASSVRETDTQYF
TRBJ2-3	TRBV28	CASSFGTLTDTQYF
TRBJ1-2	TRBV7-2	CASSLERVYGYTF
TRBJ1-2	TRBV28	CASSLDPVGTYGYTF
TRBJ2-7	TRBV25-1	CASSRVYEQYF
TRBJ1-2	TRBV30	CARMSIYGYTF
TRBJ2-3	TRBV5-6	CASSLGGQGLDTQYF
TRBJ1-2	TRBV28	CASSTGLYGYTF
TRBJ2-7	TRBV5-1	CASSLAAGGEQYF
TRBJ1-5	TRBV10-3	CAISLEGSNQPQHF
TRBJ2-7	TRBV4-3	CASSQGAGAYEQYF
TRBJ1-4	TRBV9	CASSPRGDLLRGEKLFF
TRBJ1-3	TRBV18	CASSPETGYGNTIYF
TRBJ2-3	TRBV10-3	CAISSVSADTQYF
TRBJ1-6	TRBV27	CASSLGTYLNSPLHF
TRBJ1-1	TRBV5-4	CASSLTGRNTEAFF
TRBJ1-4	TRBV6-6	CASSSSQGADEKLFF
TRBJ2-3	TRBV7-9	CASSAIRGGTDTQYF
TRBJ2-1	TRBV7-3	CASSAYLADPYNEQFF
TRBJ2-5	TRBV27	CASSLKGRGQETQYF
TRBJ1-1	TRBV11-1	CASSPTERNTEAFF
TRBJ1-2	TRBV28	CASSSSGADYGYTF
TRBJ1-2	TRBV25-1	CASSEGSAGNYGYTF
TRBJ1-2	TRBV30	CAWVEQGLKGYTF
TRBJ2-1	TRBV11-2	CASRRTDRGEQFF
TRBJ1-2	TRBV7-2	CASSLVSGTVGYGYTF
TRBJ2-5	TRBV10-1	CASSESTWGQETQYF
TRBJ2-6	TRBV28	CASSLTESSGANVLTF
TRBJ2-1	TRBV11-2	CASSHPGTPNEQFF
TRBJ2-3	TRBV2	CASSADHGVDTQYF
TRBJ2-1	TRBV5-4	CASSTYLAGGPANEQFF
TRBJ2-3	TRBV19	CASGTATSSTDTQYF
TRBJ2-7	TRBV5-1	CASSSTRPDSRSSYEQYF
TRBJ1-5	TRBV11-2	CASSRGRSNQPQHF
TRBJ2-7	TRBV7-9	CASSLAGGGSYEQYF
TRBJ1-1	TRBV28	CANSAPGQRTEAFF
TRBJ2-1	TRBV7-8	CASSPGVAGGVGQQFF
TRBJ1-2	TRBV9	CASSAGDSRKAGYTF
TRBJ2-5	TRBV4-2	CASSQDASGRAGEQYF
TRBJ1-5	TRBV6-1	CASSDWENSSQPQHF
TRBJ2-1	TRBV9	CASSPGLAGGPRNNEQFF
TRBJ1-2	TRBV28	CASSSTLTEDYGYTF
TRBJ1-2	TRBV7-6	CASSLAPGQGYGYTF
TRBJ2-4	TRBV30	CAWSRGNSGANLAKNIQYF
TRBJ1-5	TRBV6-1	CASRTAGGGNQPQHF
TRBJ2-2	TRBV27	CATRKGQGGYGGELFF
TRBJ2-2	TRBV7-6	CASSSSGGVLTGELFF
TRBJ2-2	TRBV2	CASSEEGVGELFF
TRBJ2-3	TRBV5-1	CASSLATVTDTQYF
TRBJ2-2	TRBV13	CASSPSGRDTGELFF
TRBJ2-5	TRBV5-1	CASSFDETQYF
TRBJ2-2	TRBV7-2	CASRVGDTGELFF
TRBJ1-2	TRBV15	CATSREGAGYGCTF